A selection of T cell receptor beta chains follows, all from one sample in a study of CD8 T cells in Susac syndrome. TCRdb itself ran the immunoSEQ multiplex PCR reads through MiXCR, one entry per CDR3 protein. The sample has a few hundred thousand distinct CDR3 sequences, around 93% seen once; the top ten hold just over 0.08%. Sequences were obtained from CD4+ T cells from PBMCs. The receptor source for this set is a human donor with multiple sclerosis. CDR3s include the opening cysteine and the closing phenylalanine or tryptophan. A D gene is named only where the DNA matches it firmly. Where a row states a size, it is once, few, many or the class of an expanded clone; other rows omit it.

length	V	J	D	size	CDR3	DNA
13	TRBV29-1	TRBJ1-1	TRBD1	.	CSVDRVENTEAFF	TGCAGCGTAGACAGGGTCGAGAACACTGAAGCTTTCTTT
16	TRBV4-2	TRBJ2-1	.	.	CASSQATGFSYNEQFF	TGTGCCAGCAGCCAAGCAACAGGGTTCTCCTACAATGAGCAGTTCTTC
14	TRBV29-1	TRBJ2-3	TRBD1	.	CSAWTGTVTDTQYF	TGCAGCGCCTGGACAGGGACAGTTACAGATACGCAGTATTTT
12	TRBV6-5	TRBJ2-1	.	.	CASMGEYNEQFF	TGTGCCAGCATGGGCGAATACAATGAGCAGTTCTTC
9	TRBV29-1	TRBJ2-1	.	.	CSAPYEQFF	TGCAGCGCCCCTTACGAGCAGTTCTTC
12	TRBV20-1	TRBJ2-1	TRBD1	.	CSVRAGGNEQFF	TGCAGTGTGAGGGCAGGGGGCAATGAGCAGTTCTTC
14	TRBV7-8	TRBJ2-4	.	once	CASSFQGGSRIQYF	TGTGCCAGCAGCTTCCAGGGCGGCTCCAGAATTCAGTACTTC
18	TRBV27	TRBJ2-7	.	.	CASSLITFGSGIAYEQYF	TGTGCCAGCAGTTTAATCACTTTCGGATCGGGCATCGCCTACGAGCAGTACTTC
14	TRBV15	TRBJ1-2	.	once	CATSRDRGDYGYTF	TGTGCCACCAGCAGAGATCGGGGGGACTATGGCTACACCTTC
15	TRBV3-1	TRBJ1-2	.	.	CASSREALTPYGYTF	TGTGCCAGCAGCCGAGAGGCACTTACCCCGTATGGCTACACCTTC
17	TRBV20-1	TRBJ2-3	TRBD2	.	CSAISGLAGGGTDTQYF	TGCAGTGCTATCTCGGGACTAGCGGGGGGAGGCACAGATACGCAGTATTTT
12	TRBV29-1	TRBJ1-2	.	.	CSVGDRTYGYTF	TGCAGCGTTGGAGACAGAACCTATGGCTACACCTTC
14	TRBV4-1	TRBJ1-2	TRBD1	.	CASSQTGPLYGYTF	TGCGCCAGCAGCCAGACAGGGCCACTCTATGGCTACACCTTC
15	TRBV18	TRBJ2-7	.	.	CASSPFGGEPYEQYF	TGTGCCAGCTCACCGTTTGGCGGTGAGCCCTACGAGCAGTACTTC
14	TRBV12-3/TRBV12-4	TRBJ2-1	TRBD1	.	CASSSGTAVNEQFF	TGTGCCAGCAGTTCCGGGACAGCCGTGAATGAGCAGTTCTTC
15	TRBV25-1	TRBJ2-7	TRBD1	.	CASSESDRFRNEQYF	TGTGCCAGCAGTGAATCGGACAGGTTCAGGAACGAGCAGTACTTC